The rows below give T cell receptor beta chains drawn from one sample of a study of cytomegalovirus exposure and HLA in healthy donors. Measured with immunoSEQ multiplex PCR; TCRdb has only the in-frame clones, and not every one. The sample has roughly 150,000 clones, around four fifths seen once. Sequences were obtained from PBMCs. The receptors shown here come from a man aged 30 to 39 in good health and CMV-seronegative. The CDR3 runs from the conserved cysteine through the conserved F or W. A D gene is named only where the DNA matches it firmly. A row's size may be missing; if present it is once, few, many or a size class.

J gene,V gene,clone size,D gene,CDR3 protein,CDR3 DNA
TRBJ2-7,TRBV9,once,-,CASSVAPGASYEQYF,TGTGCCAGCAGCGTAGCGCCAGGGGCTTCTTACGAGCAGTACTTC
TRBJ1-1,TRBV14,-,-,CASSQVSTGGAEAFF,TGTGCCAGCAGCCAAGTTTCGACGGGGGGGGCTGAAGCTTTCTTT
TRBJ1-2,TRBV4-2,-,-,CASSQDQDNNYGYTF,TGTGCCAGCAGCCAAGATCAGGACAATAACTATGGCTACACCTTC
TRBJ2-3,TRBV30,few,TRBD2,CAWTGTSGRGSTDTQYF,TGTGCCTGGACCGGGACTAGCGGGAGGGGTAGCACAGATACGCAGTATTTT
TRBJ2-1,TRBV14,-,-,CASSQDDMLVNNEQFF,TGTGCCAGCAGCCAAGACGATATGTTAGTGAACAATGAGCAGTTCTTC
TRBJ1-4,TRBV4-1,-,TRBD1,CASSQSERTGDEKLFF,TGCGCCAGCAGCCAGTCTGAAAGGACAGGCGACGAAAAACTGTTTTTT
TRBJ2-7,TRBV10-2,few,TRBD2,CASSESLRESYEQYF,TGCGCCAGCAGTGAGTCATTGCGGGAGTCCTACGAGCAGTACTTC
TRBJ2-2,TRBV7-8,-,-,CASSRLSQGEAGELFF,TGTGCCAGCAGCAGATTAAGTCAGGGGGAGGCCGGGGAGCTGTTTTTT
TRBJ2-7,TRBV27,-,-,CASSPFPTRPTAASYEQYF,TGTGCCAGCAGTCCTTTCCCAACCCGTCCGACTGCTGCTTCCTACGAGCAGTACTTC
TRBJ2-2,TRBV30,-,TRBD1,CAWVGTGGKGELFF,TGTGCCTGGGTGGGGACAGGGGGTAAGGGGGAGCTGTTTTTT
TRBJ2-7,TRBV7-8,-,-,CASSSDSTGFLYEQYF,TGTGCCAGCAGCTCAGACTCTACAGGGTTTCTATACGAGCAGTACTTC
TRBJ1-5,TRBV2,-,-,CASSAGDQPQHF,TGTGCCAGCAGTGCAGGGGACCAGCCCCAGCATTTT
TRBJ2-3,TRBV30,-,TRBD2,CAWSRAGGTDTQYF,TGTGCCTGGAGCCGCGCGGGGGGTACAGATACGCAGTATTTT
TRBJ1-5,TRBV23-1,-,TRBD1,CASSQKQGLDQPQHF,TGCGCCAGCAGTCAGAAACAGGGGTTAGATCAGCCCCAGCATTTT
TRBJ2-4,TRBV9,-,TRBD1,CASSPRTGATKNIQYF,TGTGCCAGCAGCCCTCGGACAGGGGCAACCAAAAACATTCAGTACTTC
TRBJ1-4,TRBV5-4,-,-,CASSPEGEKLFF,TGTGCCAGCAGCCCGGAGGGTGAAAAACTGTTTTTT
TRBJ2-1,TRBV4-1,-,TRBD2,CASSQEAGVSYNEQFF,TGCGCCAGCAGCCAAGAGGCGGGAGTCTCCTACAATGAGCAGTTCTTC
TRBJ1-1,TRBV28,-,-,CASRRRGGPNTEAFF,TGTGCCAGCAGGCGTCGGGGGGGCCCTAACACTGAAGCTTTCTTT
TRBJ2-5,TRBV4-1,few,-,CASSQAGQGQETQYF,TGCGCCAGCAGCCAAGCGGGCCAGGGCCAAGAGACCCAGTACTTC
TRBJ1-1,TRBV9,once,-,CASSVGGGFSEAFF,TGTGCCAGCAGCGTAGGGGGGGGGTTCTCTGAAGCTTTCTTT
TRBJ2-7,TRBV7-2,-,TRBD2,CASSFREGAPLEQYF,TGTGCCAGCAGCTTTCGGGAGGGTGCACCTTTGGAGCAGTACTTC
TRBJ2-3,TRBV9,once,TRBD1,CASSLQGATDTQYF,TGTGCCAGCAGCCTCCAGGGGGCAACAGATACGCAGTATTTT
TRBJ1-5,TRBV2,-,-,CASRGGLSNQPQHF,TGTGCCAGCAGGGGGGGGCTGAGCAATCAGCCCCAGCATTTT
TRBJ1-5,TRBV7-8,once,-,CASSLREWNQPQHF,TGTGCCAGCAGCTTGAGGGAGTGGAATCAGCCCCAGCATTTT
TRBJ2-1,TRBV28,-,TRBD1,CASSLRKQGYNEQFF,TGTGCCAGCAGTTTGCGGAAACAGGGGTACAATGAGCAGTTCTTC
TRBJ2-7,TRBV5-4,-,TRBD2,CASSLIGLAGGYEQYF,TGTGCCAGCAGCTTGATAGGACTAGCGGGGGGGTACGAGCAGTACTTC
TRBJ1-1,TRBV29-1,-,TRBD1,CSADRRQGLITEAFF,TGCAGCGCCGACCGCCGACAGGGCTTAATCACTGAAGCTTTCTTT
TRBJ2-3,TRBV2,-,-,CASRDGGWVSTDTQYF,TGTGCCAGCAGGGACGGAGGGTGGGTTAGCACAGATACGCAGTATTTT
TRBJ2-7,TRBV7-7,-,-,CASSASQGRFPYEQYF,TGTGCTAGCAGCGCATCGCAGGGGAGATTCCCCTACGAGCAGTACTTC
TRBJ2-4,TRBV29-1,-,-,CSVAPGQKNIQYF,TGCAGCGTTGCCCCCGGACAGAAAAACATTCAGTACTTC
TRBJ2-5,TRBV10-1,-,-,CASSRGGTTGTQYF,TGCGCCAGCAGTCGAGGAGGGACCACGGGGACCCAGTACTTC
TRBJ1-4,TRBV19,-,TRBD1,CASSIVGTGGEKLFF,TGTGCCAGTAGTATAGTCGGGACAGGGGGTGAAAAACTGTTTTTT
TRBJ2-7,TRBV4-3,-,TRBD2,CASSLNRDYHEQYF,TGCGCCAGCAGTTTGAACCGGGACTATCACGAGCAGTACTTC
TRBJ2-5,TRBV7-2,-,-,CASSLGGGRETQYF,TGTGCCAGCAGCCTAGGCGGGGGCCGAGAGACCCAGTACTTC